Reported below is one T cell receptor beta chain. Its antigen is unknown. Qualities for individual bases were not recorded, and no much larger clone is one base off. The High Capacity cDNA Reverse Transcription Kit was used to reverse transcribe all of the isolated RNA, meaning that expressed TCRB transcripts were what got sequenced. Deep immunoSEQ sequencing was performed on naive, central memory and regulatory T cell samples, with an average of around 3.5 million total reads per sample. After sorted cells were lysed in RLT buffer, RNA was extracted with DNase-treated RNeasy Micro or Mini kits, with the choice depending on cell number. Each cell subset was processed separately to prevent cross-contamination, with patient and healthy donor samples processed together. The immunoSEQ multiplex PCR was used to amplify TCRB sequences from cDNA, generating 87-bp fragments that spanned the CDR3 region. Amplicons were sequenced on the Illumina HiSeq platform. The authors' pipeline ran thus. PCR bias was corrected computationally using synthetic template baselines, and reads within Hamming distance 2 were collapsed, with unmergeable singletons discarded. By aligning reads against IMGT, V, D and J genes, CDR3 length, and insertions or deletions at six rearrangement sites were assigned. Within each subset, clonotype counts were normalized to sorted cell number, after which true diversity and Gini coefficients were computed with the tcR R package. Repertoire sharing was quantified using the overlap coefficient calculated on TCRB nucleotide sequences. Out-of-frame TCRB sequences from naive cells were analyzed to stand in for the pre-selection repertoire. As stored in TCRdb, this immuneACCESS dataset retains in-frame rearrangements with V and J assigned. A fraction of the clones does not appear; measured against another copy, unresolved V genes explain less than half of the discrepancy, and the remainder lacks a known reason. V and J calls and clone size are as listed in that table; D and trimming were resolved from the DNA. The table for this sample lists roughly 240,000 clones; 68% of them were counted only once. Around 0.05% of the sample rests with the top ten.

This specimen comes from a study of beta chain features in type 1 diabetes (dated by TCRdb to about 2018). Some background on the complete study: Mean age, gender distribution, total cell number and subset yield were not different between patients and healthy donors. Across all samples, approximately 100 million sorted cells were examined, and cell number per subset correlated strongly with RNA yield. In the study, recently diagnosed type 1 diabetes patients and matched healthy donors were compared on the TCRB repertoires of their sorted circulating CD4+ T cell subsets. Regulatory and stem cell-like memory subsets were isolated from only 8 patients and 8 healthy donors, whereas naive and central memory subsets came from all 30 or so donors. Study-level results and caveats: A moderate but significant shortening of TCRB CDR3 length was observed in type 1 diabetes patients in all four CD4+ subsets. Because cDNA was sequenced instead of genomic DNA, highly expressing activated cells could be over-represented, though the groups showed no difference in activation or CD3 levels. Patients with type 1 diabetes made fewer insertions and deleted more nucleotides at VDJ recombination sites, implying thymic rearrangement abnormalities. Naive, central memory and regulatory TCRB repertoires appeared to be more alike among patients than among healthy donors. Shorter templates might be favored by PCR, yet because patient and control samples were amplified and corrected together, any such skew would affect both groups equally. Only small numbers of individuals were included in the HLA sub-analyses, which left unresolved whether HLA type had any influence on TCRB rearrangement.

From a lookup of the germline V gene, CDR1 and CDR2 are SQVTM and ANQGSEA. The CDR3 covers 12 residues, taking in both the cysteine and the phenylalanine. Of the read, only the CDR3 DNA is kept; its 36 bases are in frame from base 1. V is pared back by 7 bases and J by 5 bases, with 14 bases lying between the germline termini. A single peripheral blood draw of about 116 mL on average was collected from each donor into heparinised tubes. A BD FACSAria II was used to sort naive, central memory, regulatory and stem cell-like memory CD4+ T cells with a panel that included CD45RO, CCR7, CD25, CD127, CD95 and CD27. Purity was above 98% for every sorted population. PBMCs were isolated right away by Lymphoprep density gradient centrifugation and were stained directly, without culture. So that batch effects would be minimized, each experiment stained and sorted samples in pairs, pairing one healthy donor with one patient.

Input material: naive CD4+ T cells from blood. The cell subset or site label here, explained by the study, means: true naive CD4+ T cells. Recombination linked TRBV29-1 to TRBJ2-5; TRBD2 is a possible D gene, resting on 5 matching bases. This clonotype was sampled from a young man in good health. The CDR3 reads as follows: CSAGERRETQYF. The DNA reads TGCAGCGCCGGAGAAAGGAGGGAGACCCAGTACTTC.